These 20 T cell receptor beta chains were sequenced from one sample in a study of beta chain features in type 1 diabetes. The study, taken as a whole, reports: Shorter TCRB CDR3s, moderately but significantly so, marked every one of the four CD4+ subsets in Type 1 diabetes patients.

The sequenced template was cDNA made from the entire isolated RNA. Repertoires were generated with immunoSEQ multiplex PCR, while TCRdb's copy carries only in-frame clones and drops some. The repertoire includes a few hundred thousand clones, 9.6% of them detected once, and roughly 0.6% sits in the top ten. These TCRs' antigens remain unknown. The specimen was central memory CD4+ T cells from blood. The source is a man in his thirties or forties with type 1 diabetes.

V and J are TRBV2 and TRBJ2-7; D is ambiguous. CDR1 and CDR2 from the germline V gene are SNHLY and FYNNEI. Trimming shortened V by 1 base and J by 0 bases, and 7 bases separated the two germline ends. This CDR3 is 14 amino acids long. CDR3 nucleotide sequence: TGTGCCAGCAGTGAAGGGCCGAGCTCCTACGAGCAGTACTTC. This gives the protein CASSEGPSSYEQYF.

V and J are TRBV6-4 and TRBJ2-5; no reliable D call. Trimming removed 5 bases at V and 0 bases at J, with 7 bases between. The CDR3 extends over 13 amino acids. Germline V CDR1 and CDR2: MRHNA, SNTAGT. The CDR3 coding sequence is TGTGCCAGCAGTTCTACGTACCAAGAGACCCAGTACTTC. This translates into CASSSTYQETQYF.

This clone was detected a few times. One end of the junction fails to match germline, which may point to a read error. Here the CDR3 reads CAISEWAAGKDEKLFF. DNA of the CDR3: TGTGCCATCAGTGAGTGGGCGGCAGGAAAGGATGAAAAACTGTTTTTT. The V call is TRBV6-1, the J call TRBJ1-4; D not resolved. Germline-derived CDR1 and CDR2 are MNHNS and SASEGT. This CDR3 region has 16 residues.

The genes are TRBV6-5 and TRBJ2-1; 9 nucleotides match TRBD1. This CDR3 spans 14 amino acids. Trimming at V came to 6 bases and at J to 9 bases, leaving 9 bases not matched to a gene. Germline V gene sequence: CDR1 MNHEY, CDR2 SVGAGI. CDR3 DNA sequence: TGTGCCAGCAGAACCGGGACAGGGAGTGGTGAGCAGTTCTTC. Its translation is CASRTGTGSGEQFF.

This clone showed up just once. The chain combines TRBV28 with TRBJ2-5; no clear D. V shed 4 bases and J shed 4 bases, with 10 bases lying between them. This CDR3 has 13 residues. Per germline, CDR1 MDHEN and CDR2 SYDVKM. CDR3 DNA sequence: TGTGCCAGCAGTTCGATCAGTCGAGAGACCCAGTACTTC. Protein: CASSSISRETQYF.

The chain is built from TRBV27 and TRBJ2-2; D gene uncertain. The CDR3 covers 13 residues. V dropped 5 bases and J dropped 6 bases, with 10 bases sitting between them. From germline, CDR1 is MNHEY and CDR2 SMNVEV (reference sequence). CDR3 sequence reads: CASSVKGSGELFF. The DNA of the CDR3 is TGTGCCAGCAGTGTAAAGGGATCCGGGGAGCTGTTTTTT.

The chain employs TRBV4-3 and TRBJ2-7; perhaps D is TRBD1 or TRBD2 (5 bases each). CDR3 length: 14 amino acids. Between the trimmed V and J ends, which lost 0 bases and 6 bases, there was a span of 12 bases. Germline V gene lookup returns CDR1 LGHNA and CDR2 YSLEER. The CDR3 loop is CASSQDLREREQYF. The CDR3 coding sequence is TGCGCCAGCAGCCAAGACCTCAGGGAGCGCGAGCAGTACTTC.

The chain joins TRBV6-1 to TRBJ1-2; D perhaps matches TRBD1 (5 bases). This CDR3 is built from 12 residues. The V gene lost 4 bases and the J gene lost 8 bases, with 11 bases spanning the gap. Per the germline V gene, CDR1 is MNHNS and CDR2 is SASEGT. CDR3 protein: CASSAGFGGYTF. CDR3 sequence (DNA): TGTGCCAGCAGTGCAGGGTTTGGAGGCTACACCTTC.

This clone was counted at least ten times. The V and J genes are TRBV5-4 and TRBJ1-2; 8 bases align to TRBD1. The CDR3 extends over 13 amino acids. V lost 6 bases to trimming and J lost 5 bases; unmatched junction nucleotides: 6. The germline gives CDR1 SGHNT, CDR2 YYREEE (reference sequence). The CDR3 region is CASTGQGGYGYTF. CDR3 DNA: TGTGCCAGCACAGGACAGGGAGGGTATGGCTACACCTTC.

This clone showed up just a few times. The CDR3: CASSTRTGADEQFF. As DNA, the CDR3 is TGCGCCAGCAGCACACGGACAGGGGCCGATGAGCAGTTCTTC. J is TRBJ2-1 and V is TRBV5-1; 9 nucleotides align to TRBD1. The V and J ends lost 4 bases and 8 bases, in that order; junction bases with no gene match: 7. CDR1 SGHRS and CDR2 YFSETQ come from the germline V gene. There are 14 residues in the CDR3.

This clone was counted only a few times. V gene TRBV5-1 combines with J gene TRBJ2-5; 10 positions match TRBD2. The J segment lost 4 bases and the V segment lost 2 bases, leaving 11 bases of the junction unmatched. The CDR3 runs to 17 residues. Per germline, CDR1 SGHRS and CDR2 YFSETQ. CDR3 protein: CASSFSGSSGSGETQYF. For the CDR3, the DNA is TGCGCCAGCAGCTTCAGTGGGTCTAGCGGGAGTGGAGAGACCCAGTACTTC.

This chain uses TRBV6-5 with TRBJ2-7; 10 bases match TRBD1. V lost 3 bases to trimming and J lost 6 bases; unmatched junction nucleotides: 11. Looked up from germline, CDR1 is MNHEY and CDR2 is SVGAGI. The CDR3 sequence is 16 residues long. CDR3 coding DNA: TGTGCCAGCAGTTATTATGCCGGGACAGGGGTAAGCGAGCAGTACTTC. Translated: CASSYYAGTGVSEQYF.

This clone was counted a few times. The chain couples TRBV6-6 to TRBJ1-5; 11 bases are a match to TRBD1. After removal of 9 bases from V and 4 bases from J, the junction contained 11 bases not matched to a gene. Looked up from germline, CDR1 is MNHNY and CDR2 is SVGAGI (reference sequence). This CDR3 region has 16 residues. This CDR3 reads CASGPGTGGLNQPQHF. In nucleotides, the CDR3 is TGTGCCAGTGGCCCCGGGACAGGGGGTTTGAATCAGCCCCAGCATTTT.

This chain uses TRBV9 with TRBJ2-3, with 7 bases fitting TRBD1. V shed 4 bases, J shed 2 bases, and the junction held 7 bases outside the gene matches. Germline lookup yields CDR1 SGDLS and CDR2 YYNGEE. This CDR3 contains 15 residues. CDR3 nucleotides: TGTGCCAGCAGCAAAGGGGGCGAAACCACAGATACGCAGTATTTT. The encoded protein is CASSKGGETTDTQYF.

This clone occurred a few times. The chain joins TRBV28 to TRBJ1-3; maybe TRBD1 (5 bases). The CDR3 loop spans 17 amino acids. The V end lost 0 bases, the J end lost 0 bases, and 12 bases lay between the germline ends. The germline V gene has CDR1 MDHEN and CDR2 SYDVKM. DNA of the CDR3: TGTGCCAGCAGTTTATGGGGGGGACGGAGCTCTGGAAACACCATATATTTT. Encoded protein: CASSLWGGRSSGNTIYF.

This clone was seen only a few times. The chain couples TRBV5-1 to TRBJ2-2, with 8 bases identical to TRBD1. This CDR3 comprises 16 residues. V lost 4 bases, J lost 3 bases, and 8 bases stayed unmatched. The germline V gene has CDR1 SGHRS and CDR2 YFSETQ. The CDR3 region has the DNA TGCGCCAGCAGCCCGAGGACAGGGCGGGACACCGGGGAGCTGTTTTTT. Encoded protein: CASSPRTGRDTGELFF.

This clone has a handful of counts. The V and J genes are TRBV2 and TRBJ2-5; 7 nucleotides align to TRBD1. The CDR3 is 14 amino acids. CDR1 is SNHLY, CDR2 FYNNEI, per germline. Trimming at V came to 6 bases and at J to 2 bases, leaving 6 bases not matched to a gene. The CDR3 bases are TGTGCCAGCAGGAACCGGGGACAGCAAGAGACCCAGTACTTC. This gives the protein CASRNRGQQETQYF.

The chain combines TRBV7-8 with TRBJ2-5, with no clear D. V lost 5 bases and J 2 bases, leaving 3 bases between the germline ends. This CDR3 contains 11 residues. From germline, CDR1 is SGHVS and CDR2 FQNEAQ. As DNA, the CDR3 is TGTGCCAGCAGCCGTCAAGAGACCCAGTACTTC. This gives the protein CASSRQETQYF.

This clone was counted between two and nine times. V and J are TRBV10-3 and TRBJ2-5; 7 bases agree with TRBD2. V was clipped by 4 bases and J by 5 bases; unmatched bases: 4. The CDR3 is made up of 13 amino acids. Germline V gives CDR1 ENHRY, CDR2 SYGVKD. This chain's CDR3 is CAISAGGWETQYF. CDR3 coding DNA: TGTGCCATCAGTGCGGGGGGTTGGGAGACCCAGTACTTC.

V and J are TRBV2 and TRBJ2-7; 9 positions agree with TRBD1. This CDR3 comprises 14 residues. Germline V gives CDR1 SNHLY, CDR2 FYNNEI. The V segment lost 6 bases and the J segment 12 bases; nucleotides outside the gene matches: 15. CDR3 DNA sequence: TGTGCCAGCAGCCCGGGACAGGGACTAACTTGGCCGTACTTC. It translates to CASSPGQGLTWPYF.